These 9 T cell receptor beta chains originate from one sample sequenced in a study of CD8+ T cells in alopecia areata. cDNA serving as the sequencing template came from extracted, reverse transcribed RNA. The data were produced by immunoSEQ multiplex PCR, yet TCRdb's version contains in-frame clones alone and is incomplete. The table shows around 190,000 clones, with more than 50% occurring only once. The specimen sequenced was CD8+ T cells sorted from blood. The source of these receptors is a human donor in good health.

The chain joins TRBV4-1 to TRBJ1-1; D gene unclear. The CDR3 loop spans 16 amino acids. V lost 2 bases and J lost 3, with 16 bases in between. Looked up from germline, CDR1 is MGHRA and CDR2 is YSYEKL. For the CDR3, the DNA is TGCGCCAGCAGCCAACCCGGTTTCCTAGAGCACACTGAAGCTTTCTTT. This sequence encodes CASSQPGFLEHTEAFF.

In its sample, this clone was seen once. The V call is TRBV7-6, the J call TRBJ1-2; D is possibly TRBD1 (6 bases). Germline CDR1 and CDR2: SGHVS and FNYEAQ. The CDR3 extends over 13 amino acids. The V and J ends lost 5 bases and 8 bases respectively, with 15 bases between them. CDR3 in amino acids: CASSGGLAQGYTF. The CDR3 DNA follows: TGTGCCAGCAGCGGGGGCCTGGCTCAGGGCTACACCTTC. The full variable domain, rest sourced from reference TRBV7-6 and TRBJ1-2, is GAGVSQSPRYKVTKRGQDVALRCDPISGHVSLYWYRQALGQGPEFLTYFNYEAQQDKSGLPNDRFSAERPEGSISTLTIQRTEQRDSAMYRCASSGGLAQGYTFGSGTRLTVV.

This clone was found a few times. The rearrangement joins TRBV13 to TRBJ1-2; D gene ambiguous. There are 14 residues in the CDR3. Germline V lookup: CDR1 PRHDT, CDR2 FYEKMQ (reference sequence). V was trimmed by 1 base and J by 5 bases, leaving 11 bases between them. CDR3 sequence: CASSLETERYGYTF. The CDR3 DNA is TGTGCCAGCAGCTTAGAGACGGAGAGATATGGCTACACCTTC.

V and J are TRBV11-2 and TRBJ2-3; no reliable D call. Germline V gene lookup returns CDR1 SGHAT and CDR2 FQNNGV. This CDR3 has 13 amino acids. V was clipped by 1 base and J by 5 bases, with 7 bases between them. DNA of the CDR3: TGTGCCAGCAGCTTAGGCGGCAAAGATACGCAGTATTTT. Translation gives CASSLGGKDTQYF.

The rearrangement links TRBV15 to TRBJ2-3, with D perhaps matching TRBD1 (5 bases). Germline lookup yields CDR1 LNHNV and CDR2 YYDKDF (reference sequence). Trimming cost V 0 bases and J 9 bases, with 16 bases left between them. This CDR3 comprises 15 residues. CDR3 residues: CATSRDSMGLGTQYF. CDR3 bases: TGTGCCACCAGCAGAGATTCGATGGGGCTAGGCACGCAGTATTTT.

This rearrangement joins TRBV11-2 to TRBJ1-2; D gene unclear. Trimming shortened V by 3 bases and J by 8 bases, and 22 bases separated the two germline ends. The CDR3 extends over 16 amino acids. Per germline, CDR1 SGHAT and CDR2 FQNNGV. In nucleotides, the CDR3 is TGTGCCAGCAGCTTCTTCACCCATCGGAACTCGGGCGGCTACACCTTC. Translated, it gives CASSFFTHRNSGGYTF.

V is TRBV6-1 and J is TRBJ2-7; D is uncertain. V was clipped by 2 bases and J by 1 base, with 6 bases between them. Germline V gene sequence: CDR1 MNHNS, CDR2 SASEGT. The CDR3 totals 13 residues. CDR3 loop: CASSETASYEQYF. CDR3 DNA sequence: TGTGCCAGCAGTGAAACAGCTTCCTACGAGCAGTACTTC.

The chain has TRBV7-3 and TRBJ2-1; D may be TRBD2 (7 bases). The CDR3 is 15 amino acids. Between the trimmed V and J ends, which lost 1 base and 8 bases, there was a span of 15 bases. CDR1 and CDR2 from the germline V gene are SGHTA and FQGTGA. CDR3 sequence reads: CASSLNGGPLYEQFF. The CDR3 region has the DNA TGTGCCAGCAGCTTAAACGGGGGGCCACTTTATGAGCAGTTCTTC.

This rearrangement joins TRBV30 to TRBJ1-5; D call uncertain. Per the germline V gene, CDR1 is GTSNPN and CDR2 is SVGIG (reference sequence). Between the trimmed V and J ends, which lost 0 bases and 3 bases, there was a span of 15 bases. This CDR3 contains 16 residues. The CDR3 spells CAWSVINSRHNQPQHF. Written as DNA, the CDR3 is TGTGCCTGGAGTGTTATTAACTCTCGTCACAATCAGCCCCAGCATTTT.